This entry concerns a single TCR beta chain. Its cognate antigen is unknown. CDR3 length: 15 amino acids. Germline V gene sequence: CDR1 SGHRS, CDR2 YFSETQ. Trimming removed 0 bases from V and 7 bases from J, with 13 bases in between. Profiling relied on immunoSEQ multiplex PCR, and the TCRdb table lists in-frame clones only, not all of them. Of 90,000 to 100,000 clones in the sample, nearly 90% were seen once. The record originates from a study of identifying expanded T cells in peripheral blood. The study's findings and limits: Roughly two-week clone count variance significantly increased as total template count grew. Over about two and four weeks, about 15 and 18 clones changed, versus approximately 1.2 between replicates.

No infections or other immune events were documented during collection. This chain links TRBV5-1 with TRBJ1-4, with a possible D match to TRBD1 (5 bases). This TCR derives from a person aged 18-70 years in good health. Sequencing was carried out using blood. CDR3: CASSLAGSGPEKLFF. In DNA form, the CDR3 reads TGCGCCAGCAGCTTGGCAGGGAGTGGCCCTGAAAAACTGTTTTTT.